One sample yielded the 32 T cell receptor beta chains listed below, sequenced in a study of blood T cell repertoires in COVID-19. Assay: immunoSEQ multiplex PCR; the TCRdb copy retains only in-frame clones and omits some. The sample holds 180,000 or so clones; approximately 85% are singletons and the top ten take roughly 9.2%. The material sequenced was peripheral blood. The receptors derive from a woman older than 75 with acute or convalescent COVID-19.

CDR3 protein: CSASSGGRTEAFF. The DNA for the CDR3 is TGCAGCGCCTCTTCAGGGGGCCGGACTGAAGCTTTCTTT. This sequence joins TRBV29-1 and TRBJ1-1; TRBD1 aligns across 8 bases. Per the germline V gene, CDR1 is SQVTM and CDR2 is ANQGSEA. V shed 7 bases, J shed 5 bases, and the junction held 9 bases outside the gene matches. CDR3 length: 13 amino acids.

Concerning this clone itself: Other DNA sequences in this sample translate to the same CDR3. The V gene is TRBV5-1, the J gene TRBJ1-6; 7 bases are a match to TRBD1. CDR1 is SGHRS, CDR2 YFSETQ, per germline. This CDR3 is built from 16 residues. V gave up 4 bases and J gave up 7 bases; unmatched junction bases: 11. The CDR3 DNA sequence: TGCGCCAGCAGCCTGGACCGGACAGGAGGCAATTCACCCCTCCACTTT. Translated: CASSLDRTGGNSPLHF.

In its sample, this clone was seen once. J is TRBJ2-5 and V is TRBV19; 12 bases line up with TRBD2. The CDR3 totals 14 residues. V was clipped by 3 bases and J by 5 bases; unmatched bases: 1. Per the germline V gene, CDR1 is LNHDA and CDR2 is SQIVND (reference sequence). The CDR3 loop is CASSITSGRETQYF. In DNA form, the CDR3 reads TGTGCCAGTAGTATTACTAGCGGGAGGGAGACCCAGTACTTC.

The gene calls are TRBV1 and TRBJ1-3. TRBV1 is deemed a pseudogene. The CDR3 runs to 17 residues. Here the CDR3 reads CTSSQDEGESSGNTIYF. CDR3 sequence (DNA): TGCACCAGCAGCCAAGACGAGGGCGAGAGCTCTGGAAACACCATATATTTT.

There are a few counts of this clone. The rearrangement joins TRBV9 to TRBJ2-7; a weak D match, TRBD1 (6 bases). The CDR3 has 14 residues. With 1 base removed from V and 5 bases from J, the gap between germline ends came to 13 bases. Germline values: CDR1 SGDLS, CDR2 YYNGEE. CDR3: CASSVSGTNHEQYF. The CDR3, as DNA: TGTGCCAGCAGCGTATCAGGGACAAACCACGAGCAGTACTTC.

The chain carries TRBV7-2 and TRBJ2-4; 14 bases fit TRBD2. This CDR3 contains 15 residues. The V gene end was trimmed by 0 bases and the J gene end by 15 bases; junction bases not matched to a gene: 7. Germline V gives CDR1 SGHTA, CDR2 FQGNSA. The CDR3 sequence is CASSLAVTSGRAAYF. The CDR3 DNA reads as TGTGCCAGCAGCTTAGCGGTGACTAGCGGGAGGGCTGCGTACTTC.

This clone was recorded a few times. The chain uses TRBV5-5 and TRBJ1-4; D is perhaps TRBD1 (6 bases). The CDR3 totals 16 residues. Germline V gene lookup returns CDR1 SGHKS and CDR2 YYEKEE (reference sequence). V was clipped by 4 bases and J by 3 bases, with 16 bases between them. The CDR3 nucleotides read TGTGCCAGCAGCCGTACAGGGCCAGGGGCTAATGAAAAACTGTTTTTT. Its protein is CASSRTGPGANEKLFF.

The rearrangement uses TRBV10-3 and TRBJ2-5; maybe TRBD1 (7 bases). The germline CDR1 and CDR2 sequences are ENHRY and SYGVKD. V lost 9 bases and J 2 bases, leaving 16 bases between the germline ends. CDR3 size: 14 residues. CDR3 sequence: CAIAPRGQQETQYF. CDR3 in DNA: TGTGCCATTGCCCCGCGGGGACAGCAAGAGACCCAGTACTTC.

The rearrangement joins TRBV4-3 to TRBJ2-1, with 10 bases identical to TRBD1. J gave up 9 bases and V 2 bases, and 10 bases lay outside the gene matches. This CDR3 contains 16 residues. Germline V gives CDR1 LGHNA, CDR2 YSLEER. CDR3 residues: CASSQSGTGVRAEQFF. The CDR3 DNA sequence: TGCGCCAGCAGCCAATCCGGGACAGGGGTTAGGGCTGAGCAGTTCTTC.

This chain connects TRBV19 to TRBJ2-3; 8 positions match TRBD1. The germline CDR1 and CDR2 sequences are LNHDA and SQIVND (reference sequence). The trim removed 3 bases at V and 1 base at J, leaving 3 bases unmatched. The CDR3 is 15 amino acids. The CDR3 is CASSIQGAGTDTQYF. The DNA for the CDR3 is TGTGCCAGTAGTATCCAGGGGGCCGGCACAGATACGCAGTATTTT.

The chain joins TRBV5-6 to TRBJ2-7, with 11 bases matching TRBD1. After removal of 4 bases from V and 3 bases from J, the junction contained 6 bases not matched to a gene. CDR1 is SGHDT, CDR2 YYEEEE, per germline. The CDR3 sequence is 15 residues long. The CDR3 DNA reads as TGTGCCAGCAGCCGCCCCGGGACAGGGGGCTACGAGCAGTACTTC. Residues: CASSRPGTGGYEQYF.

The chain employs TRBV2 and TRBJ2-5, with D uncertain. Germline CDR1 and CDR2: SNHLY and FYNNEI. This CDR3 has 12 amino acids. V was clipped by 7 bases and J by 4 bases, with 10 bases between them. The CDR3 sequence: CASTREVETQYF. The CDR3 region has the DNA TGTGCCAGCACCCGAGAGGTAGAGACCCAGTACTTC.

This chain joins TRBV2 and TRBJ2-7; 7 nucleotides agree with TRBD1. V shed 6 bases and J 5 bases; nucleotides not matched to a gene: 7. Germline V gene data show CDR1 as SNHLY and CDR2 as FYNNEI. The CDR3 totals 13 residues. The CDR3 sequence: CASRVDRVNEQYF. In DNA form, the CDR3 reads TGTGCCAGCAGGGTAGACAGGGTAAACGAGCAGTACTTC.

V is TRBV5-6 and J is TRBJ1-3; D not resolved. This CDR3 contains 15 residues. V was pared by 0 bases and J by 1 base, with 8 bases between. In germline, CDR1 is SGHDT, CDR2 YYEEEE. The DNA of the CDR3 is TGTGCCAGCAGCTTGGATTATTTTTCTGGAAACACCATATATTTT. Translation: CASSLDYFSGNTIYF.

This rearrangement joins TRBV25-1 to TRBJ2-7; 9 bases align to TRBD1. This CDR3 region has 13 residues. Germline CDR1 reads MGHDK; CDR2 reads SYGVNS. V trimming: 8 bases; J trimming: 4 bases; junction bases outside the gene matches: 6. CDR3 coding DNA: TGTGCCAGCTCGGGGACAGGGAGTTACGAGCAGTACTTC. This codes for CASSGTGSYEQYF.

This clone came up a few times. The chain combines TRBV29-1 with TRBJ2-7, with TRBD1 matching over 9 bases. Germline V gene lookup returns CDR1 SQVTM and CDR2 ANQGSEA. After removal of 3 bases from V and 7 bases from J, the junction contained 7 bases not matched to a gene. The CDR3 length is 13 residues. The CDR3, as DNA: TGCAGCGTTGAGTTGGGACAGGGAGGGGAGCAGTACTTC. This sequence encodes CSVELGQGGEQYF.

This rearrangement joins TRBV7-9 to TRBJ2-7; D is possibly TRBD1 (6 bases). There are 14 residues in the CDR3. V dropped 4 bases and J dropped 4 bases, with 14 bases sitting between them. CDR1 is SEHNR, CDR2 FQNEAQ, per germline (reference sequence). The CDR3 nucleotides are TGTGCCAGCAGCTCACGCCCGGGGACATACGAGCAGTACTTC. It encodes CASSSRPGTYEQYF.

V gene TRBV5-6 combines with J gene TRBJ1-2; unclear D gene. This CDR3 is built from 13 residues. Trimming pared 1 base from V and 6 bases from J, leaving 10 bases between. Germline CDR1 SGHDT, CDR2 YYEEEE. This chain's CDR3 is CASSLNGRDGYTF. In DNA, the CDR3 is TGTGCCAGCAGCTTGAATGGGCGTGATGGCTACACCTTC.

This clone appeared a single time. The CDR3 sequence is CASRPGTTEGNEQFF. CDR3 nucleotide sequence: TGTGCCAGCAGACCCGGGACAACAGAGGGGAATGAGCAGTTCTTC. The rearrangement joins TRBV5-4 to TRBJ2-1; possible D gene TRBD1, 6 bases. This CDR3 is built from 15 residues. V lost 5 bases and J lost 7, with 19 bases in between. Looked up from germline, CDR1 is SGHNT and CDR2 is YYREEE (reference sequence).

The chain has TRBV2 and TRBJ2-7; a possible D gene is TRBD1 (5 bases). Germline V gene lookup returns CDR1 SNHLY and CDR2 FYNNEI. The ends were cut back, 8 bases at V and 6 bases at J, with 17 bases in the middle. The CDR3 sequence is 13 residues long. The DNA for the CDR3 is TGTGCCAGCGGAGTAGGTGGGGCTTTCGAGCAGTACTTC. It yields the protein CASGVGGAFEQYF.

The chain uses TRBV5-1 and TRBJ2-7, with 11 positions matching TRBD1. There are 15 residues in the CDR3. In germline, CDR1 is SGHRS, CDR2 YFSETQ. Losses at the gene ends were 4 bases for V and 6 bases for J; bases not matched to a gene: 9. CDR3: CASSRAGTGGSEQYF. In DNA form, the CDR3 reads TGCGCCAGCAGCCGTGCCGGGACAGGGGGTAGCGAGCAGTACTTC.

The rearrangement links TRBV4-3 to TRBJ2-3; 7 bases align to TRBD2. The CDR3 runs 15 residues. CDR1 is LGHNA and CDR2 is YSLEER in the germline V gene. Trimming removed 8 bases from V and 3 bases from J; junction bases left unmatched: 11. The CDR3: CASRGGFGGTDTQYF. The CDR3 DNA sequence: TGCGCCAGCCGGGGAGGGTTTGGGGGAACAGATACGCAGTATTTT.

The genes are TRBV4-1 and TRBJ2-2; D is unclear. Trimming shortened V by 5 bases and J by 5 bases, and 15 bases separated the two germline ends. Per the germline V gene, CDR1 is MGHRA and CDR2 is YSYEKL. The CDR3 sequence is 15 residues long. The CDR3 DNA sequence: TGCGCCAGCAGCTCGAGGTCCGTACATACCGGGGAGCTGTTTTTT. It is translated as CASSSRSVHTGELFF.

The chain joins TRBV19 to TRBJ2-3; TRBD1 matches 10 bases. This CDR3 comprises 14 residues. Germline V gives CDR1 LNHDA, CDR2 SQIVND (reference sequence). The V and J ends lost 3 bases and 5 bases, in that order; junction bases with no gene match: 2. CDR3 in amino acids: CASSIGTGEDTQYF. The CDR3 DNA is TGTGCCAGTAGTATCGGGACAGGGGAAGATACGCAGTATTTT.

This rearrangement joins TRBV19 to TRBJ1-1; no reliable D call. Trimming removed 7 bases from V and 1 base from J, with 13 bases in between. The CDR3 length is 14 residues. Germline CDR1 LNHDA, CDR2 SQIVND (reference sequence). CDR3 sequence (DNA): TGTGCCAGTAAATTGCGGGGAGAGAACACTGAAGCTTTCTTT. Translating gives CASKLRGENTEAFF.

The chain links TRBV19 to TRBJ1-5; no clear D gene. The germline CDR1 and CDR2 sequences are LNHDA and SQIVND (reference sequence). V was shortened by 6 bases and J by 2 bases, with 11 bases between the two germline ends. The CDR3 has 14 residues. The CDR3 sequence: CASSPGQGNQPQHF. The CDR3 DNA reads TGTGCCAGTAGCCCAGGCCAGGGCAATCAGCCCCAGCATTTT.

The chain employs TRBV9 and TRBJ2-3, with no clear D. The CDR3 has 13 amino acids. Trimming removed 2 bases at V and 2 bases at J, with 6 bases between. Germline CDR1 reads SGDLS; CDR2 reads YYNGEE. CDR3 bases: TGTGCCAGCAGCGTTGGCCTCACAGATACGCAGTATTTT. This translates into CASSVGLTDTQYF.

This rearrangement joins TRBV10-3 to TRBJ2-2; 8 bases map to TRBD2. CDR1 is ENHRY and CDR2 is SYGVKD in the germline V gene. Trimming removed 7 bases from V and 0 bases from J; junction bases left unmatched: 10. This CDR3 has 17 amino acids. CDR3 bases: TGTGCCATCACCGAGTGGGCGGGGGGATCGAACACCGGGGAGCTGTTTTTT. This gives the protein CAITEWAGGSNTGELFF.

The chain uses TRBV27 and TRBJ1-1, with 7 bases that match TRBD1. Germline CDR1 and CDR2: MNHEY and SMNVEV (reference sequence). After removal of 2 bases from V and 11 bases from J, the junction contained 5 bases not matched to a gene. The CDR3 totals 12 residues. The CDR3 sequence: CASSLPGGVAFF. The CDR3 coding sequence is TGTGCCAGCAGTTTACCAGGGGGAGTCGCTTTCTTT.

This chain joins TRBV27 and TRBJ1-5; TRBD1 might be the D (6 bases). Germline CDR1 reads MNHEY; CDR2 reads SMNVEV (reference sequence). The CDR3 is 13 amino acids. Deletions cut 5 bases from V and 6 bases from J, with 11 bases between. The CDR3: CASSPQQGQPQHF. Here the CDR3 DNA reads TGTGCCAGCAGTCCCCAACAGGGTCAGCCCCAGCATTTT.

V gene TRBV10-1 combines with J gene TRBJ2-1, with TRBD1 matching over 8 bases. Germline CDR1 WNHNN, CDR2 SYGVQD (reference sequence). The V segment lost 0 bases and the J segment 3 bases; nucleotides outside the gene matches: 4. The length of the CDR3 is 16 residues. CDR3 sequence reads: CASSESLDRDYNEQFF. The CDR3 region has the DNA TGCGCCAGCAGTGAGTCATTGGACAGGGACTACAATGAGCAGTTCTTC.

This rearrangement joins TRBV7-6 to TRBJ2-3, with 9 bases matching TRBD2. The germline gives CDR1 SGHVS, CDR2 FNYEAQ. The CDR3 has 16 residues. After removal of 2 bases from V and 3 bases from J, the junction contained 6 bases not matched to a gene. The CDR3 nucleotides are TGTGCCAGCAGCTTAATCCAGGCGGGGGGGACAGATACGCAGTATTTT. As protein: CASSLIQAGGTDTQYF.